This entry features one TCR beta chain sequence. The data derive from a study of control samples from healthy donors and cancer patients. Assay used: immunoSEQ multiplex PCR; TCRdb lists only in-frame clones, some missing. The sample carries 100,000 to 150,000 clones, 75% to 95% recorded once. CDR3 length equals 13 residues. The ends were cut back, 7 bases at V and 6 bases at J, with 14 bases in the middle. The sequence came from a man between 18 and 35 years old in good health. The J gene is TRBJ2-3, the V gene TRBV12-3 or TRBV12-4; maybe TRBD2 (6 bases). Material for sequencing was blood. The CDR3 loop is CASKTAGGDTQYF. In DNA form, the CDR3 reads TGTGCCAGCAAGACGGCAGGAGGGGATACGCAGTATTTT.